This T cell receptor (beta chain) was profiled in a study of T cell changes during pregnancy in multiple sclerosis. Sequenced by immunoSEQ multiplex PCR; TCRdb stores in-frame clones only, minus some. The sample shows approximately 89,000 clones, 94% of them seen only once. Germline lookup yields CDR1 SGHNT and CDR2 YENEEA. The CDR3 spans 14 residues. Trimming took off 5 bases at V and 2 bases at J, with 12 bases between the two ends. The chain has TRBV11-3 and TRBJ1-1; D is perhaps TRBD1 (6 bases). Sequencing used peripheral blood, obtained after pregnancy. The TCR sequence derives from a female donor in good health, enrolled as a control in a pregnancy study. CDR3 sequence reads: CASSPTGFNTEAFF. The CDR3 nucleotides read TGTGCCAGCAGCCCAACAGGGTTCAACACTGAAGCTTTCTTT.